Below are 27 T cell receptor beta chains sequenced from a single sample in a study of technical replicates of blood from a few donors. The data were produced by immunoSEQ multiplex PCR, yet TCRdb's version contains in-frame clones alone and is incomplete. The profile shows 100,000 or so clones, just over 95% of them singletons. Sequenced material: T cells isolated from PBMCs. The receptor source for this set is a human donor in good health.

The J gene is TRBJ1-1, the V gene TRBV5-4; D unclear. Germline V gene data show CDR1 as SGHNT and CDR2 as YYREEE (reference sequence). V lost 0 bases and J lost 2, with 11 bases in between. The length of the CDR3 is 15 residues. Here the CDR3 DNA reads TGTGCCAGCAGCTTGGACCAAACCAGAAACACTGAAGCTTTCTTT. As protein: CASSLDQTRNTEAFF.

The chain's CDR3 is CASSFTGGLAYNEQFF. The CDR3 coding sequence is TGTGCCAGCAGTTTCACAGGGGGCTTGGCCTACAATGAGCAGTTCTTC. The chain links TRBV27 to TRBJ2-1; 9 bases are a match to TRBD1. There are 16 residues in the CDR3. From germline, CDR1 is MNHEY and CDR2 SMNVEV (reference sequence). The ends lost 3 bases at V and 2 bases at J; junction bases unmatched: 5.

The chain joins TRBV5-1 to TRBJ1-6; D is perhaps TRBD1 (6 bases). Trimming removed 0 bases at V and 8 bases at J, with 15 bases between. Germline CDR1 and CDR2: SGHRS and YFSETQ. The CDR3 has 16 amino acids. The CDR3 sequence: CASSLDGGPVDSPLHF. The DNA of the CDR3 is TGCGCCAGCAGCTTGGACGGGGGGCCTGTGGATTCACCCCTCCACTTT.

The chain couples TRBV5-1 to TRBJ2-1; 9 nucleotides match TRBD2. This CDR3 has 17 amino acids. The V gene's germline CDR1 is SGHRS and CDR2 YFSETQ. V lost 2 bases, J lost 3 bases, and 9 bases stayed unmatched. The CDR3 region has the DNA TGCGCCAGCAGCTTTGCTAAAGGACTAGCGTTCTACAATGAGCAGTTCTTC. Amino acid sequence: CASSFAKGLAFYNEQFF.

The CDR3: CASSLDTSGRIGAYEQYF. Here the CDR3 DNA reads TGTGCCAGCAGTTTAGATACTAGCGGGAGGATCGGGGCCTACGAGCAGTACTTC. The V call is TRBV28, the J call TRBJ2-7; the match to TRBD2 covers 12 bases. Trimming cost V 2 bases and J 2 bases; bases outside gene matches: 10. Germline V gives CDR1 MDHEN, CDR2 SYDVKM. The CDR3 contains 18 residues.

The J gene is TRBJ2-3, the V gene TRBV7-9; TRBD2 matches 9 bases. Germline V lookup: CDR1 SEHNR, CDR2 FQNEAQ (reference sequence). The CDR3 spans 15 residues. Trimming cost V 4 bases and J 1 base; bases outside gene matches: 3. CDR3 in amino acids: CASSSAGGGTDTQYF. As DNA, the CDR3 is TGTGCCAGCAGCTCAGCGGGAGGTGGCACAGATACGCAGTATTTT. Full variable domain (remainder filled in from reference TRBV7-9 and TRBJ2-3): DTGVSQNPRHKITKRGQNVTFRCDPISEHNRLYWYRQTLGQGPEFLTYFQNEAQLEKSRLLSDRFSAERPKGSFSTLEIQRTEQGDSAMYLCASSSAGGGTDTQYFGPGTRLTVL.

The V and J genes are TRBV9 and TRBJ1-5; D is unclear. Per the germline V gene, CDR1 is SGDLS and CDR2 is YYNGEE. The V end lost 0 bases, the J end lost 3 bases, and 10 bases lay between the germline ends. CDR3 size: 15 residues. The chain's CDR3 is CASSVGGNVNQPQHF. CDR3 coding DNA: TGTGCCAGCAGCGTAGGAGGGAATGTCAATCAGCCCCAGCATTTT.

The V call is TRBV5-5, the J call TRBJ2-1; 9 bases fit TRBD1. CDR3 length: 15 amino acids. CDR1 is SGHKS and CDR2 is YYEKEE in the germline V gene (reference sequence). J lost 4 bases, V lost 4 bases, and 6 bases had no gene match. The CDR3 DNA sequence: TGTGCCAGCAGCCCAGCCGGGACAGGGTACAATGAGCAGTTCTTC. Its protein product is CASSPAGTGYNEQFF.

This chain joins TRBV7-9 and TRBJ2-6; TRBD2 is a possible D gene (5 bases). The CDR3 spans 16 residues. V lost 3 bases and J 2 bases, leaving 11 bases between the germline ends. The germline V gene has CDR1 SEHNR and CDR2 FQNEAQ (reference sequence). The CDR3 bases are TGTGCCAGCAGCTTTTCCGGGGAGCCTGGGGCCAACGTCCTGACTTTC. Translating gives CASSFSGEPGANVLTF.

The genes are TRBV6-6 and TRBJ1-1; no firm D call. V lost 0 bases and J 2 bases, leaving 4 bases between the germline ends. CDR1 MNHNY and CDR2 SVGAGI come from the germline V gene (reference sequence). The CDR3 length is 13 residues. This CDR3 reads CASSYSSNTEAFF. The CDR3 DNA reads TGTGCCAGCAGTTACTCGAGTAACACTGAAGCTTTCTTT.

The CDR3 bases are TGTGCCAGCAGTTTAACCGGACAGGGCTACGAGCAGTACTTC. It encodes CASSLTGQGYEQYF. The rearrangement links TRBV27 to TRBJ2-7; 8 bases line up with TRBD1. Germline-derived CDR1 and CDR2 are MNHEY and SMNVEV (reference sequence). This CDR3 spans 14 amino acids. With 2 bases clipped from V and 3 bases from J, the junction kept 3 bases outside the gene matches.

The V call is TRBV28, the J call TRBJ1-1; TRBD1 aligns across 8 bases. Germline V gene sequence: CDR1 MDHEN, CDR2 SYDVKM. There are 15 residues in the CDR3. The J segment lost 0 bases and the V segment lost 2 bases, leaving 2 bases of the junction unmatched. The CDR3 DNA reads TGTGCCAGCAGTTTACAGGGGGCCCTGAACACTGAAGCTTTCTTT. Protein: CASSLQGALNTEAFF.

The genes are TRBV23-1 and TRBJ1-1; unclear D gene. TRBV23-1 is recorded as an ORF, its role being uncertain. CDR3 length equals 15 residues. Trimming took off 0 bases at V and 0 bases at J, with 8 bases between the two ends. CDR3 in DNA: TGCGCCAGCAGTCAATCGCACAGAATGAACACTGAAGCTTTCTTT. It encodes CASSQSHRMNTEAFF.

This clone was picked up one time. The rearrangement joins TRBV11-3 to TRBJ2-6; 9 bases match TRBD2. Germline values: CDR1 SGHNT, CDR2 YENEEA. The CDR3 is made up of 16 amino acids. With 8 bases clipped from V and 2 bases from J, the junction kept 7 bases outside the gene matches. The CDR3 is CASGGTSTPGANVLTF. In DNA form, the CDR3 reads TGTGCCAGCGGGGGGACTAGCACCCCTGGGGCCAACGTCCTGACTTTC.

CDR3 in DNA: TGTGCCAGCAGCTTAAGTATCGGGGGGGACAATGAGCAGTTCTTC. As protein: CASSLSIGGDNEQFF. The V gene is TRBV7-3, the J gene TRBJ2-1, with 8 nucleotides matching TRBD2. The CDR3 spans 15 residues. The V and J ends lost 1 base and 5 bases, in that order; junction bases with no gene match: 4. Germline lookup yields CDR1 SGHTA and CDR2 FQGTGA.

The chain joins TRBV28 to TRBJ2-7, with 9 bases lining up with TRBD1. The V and J ends lost 5 bases and 4 bases, in that order; junction bases with no gene match: 6. In germline, CDR1 is MDHEN, CDR2 SYDVKM. This CDR3 comprises 14 residues. The CDR3 sequence: CASSLRDRVYEQYF. The CDR3 DNA reads TGTGCCAGCAGTCTACGGGACAGGGTATACGAGCAGTACTTC.

J is TRBJ2-7 and V is TRBV20-1; 7 positions match TRBD2. V gave up 6 bases and J gave up 2 bases; unmatched junction bases: 1. The CDR3 length is 11 residues. Per the germline V gene, CDR1 is DFQATT and CDR2 is SNEGSKA (reference sequence). The DNA for the CDR3 is TGCAGTGCGCGGGGGACCTACGAGCAGTACTTC. Translating it yields CSARGTYEQYF.

This chain connects TRBV11-2 to TRBJ2-7; TRBD1 might be the D (5 bases). Germline CDR1 SGHAT, CDR2 FQNNGV. The CDR3 runs 14 residues. Trimming left V 3 bases short and J 2 bases short, with 11 bases between. The CDR3 reads CASSLDLTAYEQYF. DNA for the CDR3: TGTGCCAGCAGCTTGGATTTGACAGCCTACGAGCAGTACTTC.

The chain uses TRBV19 and TRBJ1-2; D is ambiguous. Germline CDR1 and CDR2: LNHDA and SQIVND (reference sequence). V lost 5 bases and J lost 4, with 8 bases in between. This CDR3 spans 12 amino acids. The CDR3 spells CASSPKTYGYTF. The CDR3 DNA sequence: TGTGCCAGTAGTCCTAAAACCTATGGCTACACCTTC.

This chain uses TRBV7-8 with TRBJ2-2, with 9 bases aligning to TRBD1. Trimming removed 5 bases from V and 4 bases from J; junction bases left unmatched: 5. Germline V lookup: CDR1 SGHVS, CDR2 FQNEAQ. This CDR3 region has 15 residues. This CDR3 is CASSRRDRVTGELFF. CDR3 sequence (DNA): TGTGCCAGCAGCCGCCGGGACAGGGTCACCGGGGAGCTGTTTTTT.

The V call is TRBV29-1, the J call TRBJ2-7; TRBD2 agrees at 8 bases. Per the germline V gene, CDR1 is SQVTM and CDR2 is ANQGSEA. The ends lost 8 bases at V and 6 bases at J; junction bases unmatched: 9. The CDR3 has 12 amino acids. Written as DNA, the CDR3 is TGCAGCCTAGGTAGCGGGGACGGCGAGCAGTACTTC. This encodes CSLGSGDGEQYF.

J is TRBJ2-7 and V is TRBV2, with 7 bases lining up with TRBD1. CDR3 size: 14 residues. The junction had 6 bases not matched to a gene; V was cut back by 6 bases and J by 1 base. Germline V CDR1 and CDR2: SNHLY, FYNNEI. The CDR3 is CASRPGQLSYEQYF. DNA for the CDR3: TGTGCCAGCAGACCGGGACAGTTGTCCTACGAGCAGTACTTC. The variable domain in full, with the rest retrieved from reference TRBV2 and TRBJ2-7, is EPEVTQTPSHQVTQMGQEVILRCVPISNHLYFYWYRQILGQKVEFLVSFYNNEISEKSEIFDDQFSVERPDGSNFTLKIRSTKLEDSAMYFCASRPGQLSYEQYFGPGTRLTVT.

The chain joins TRBV11-1 to TRBJ2-7; D ambiguous. CDR3 length: 12 amino acids. In germline, CDR1 is SGHAT, CDR2 FQDESV (reference sequence). V dropped 5 bases and J dropped 7 bases, with 12 bases sitting between them. The DNA for the CDR3 is TGTGCCAGCAGCCTGGGTAAGAGGGAGCAGTACTTC. Translating gives CASSLGKREQYF.

This chain links TRBV28 with TRBJ2-3; 8 bases fit TRBD1. Germline CDR1 reads MDHEN; CDR2 reads SYDVKM. CDR3 size: 16 residues. V shed 5 bases, J shed 9 bases, and the junction held 16 bases outside the gene matches. This chain's CDR3 is CASSEAGQGIVSTQYF. CDR3 DNA sequence: TGTGCCAGCAGTGAGGCTGGACAGGGAATTGTTTCGACGCAGTATTTT.

The chain couples TRBV28 to TRBJ1-1; TRBD1 might be the D (6 bases). CDR1 and CDR2 (germline): MDHEN, SYDVKM. The CDR3 totals 14 residues. Trimming removed 5 bases at V and 4 bases at J, with 14 bases between. In DNA, the CDR3 is TGTGCCAGCAGTAGGCCGCCAGGGGCCACTGAAGCTTTCTTT. This sequence encodes CASSRPPGATEAFF.

This clone was recorded once. This rearrangement joins TRBV4-1 to TRBJ2-6; D is undetermined. CDR1 MGHRA and CDR2 YSYEKL come from the germline V gene. CDR3 size: 17 residues. V was shortened by 3 bases and J by 1 base, with 13 bases between the two germline ends. The CDR3 region is CASSQTPLRSGANVLTF. The CDR3 nucleotides read TGCGCCAGCAGCCAGACCCCTTTGAGGTCTGGGGCCAACGTCCTGACTTTC.

V usage is TRBV5-1 and J usage is TRBJ2-3; D not certain. V was cut by 0 bases and J by 4 bases, with 9 bases left in between. This CDR3 is built from 14 residues. The germline gives CDR1 SGHRS, CDR2 YFSETQ. Here the CDR3 reads CASSLASPSDTQYF. In DNA, the CDR3 is TGCGCCAGCAGCTTGGCCAGTCCGTCAGATACGCAGTATTTT. The complete variable domain, with remaining parts taken from reference TRBV5-1 and TRBJ2-3, reads KAGVTQTPRYLIKTRGQQVTLSCSPISGHRSVSWYQQTPGQGLQFLFEYFSETQRNKGNFPGRFSGRQFSNSRSEMNVSTLELGDSALYLCASSLASPSDTQYFGPGTRLTVL.